The 20 T cell receptor beta chains reported below all come from one sample, sequenced in a study of blood T cells in healthy people across ages. Then a second PCR, running roughly 7 to 11 cycles, was carried out with a sample-barcoded 5' primer and a J-beta primer mix. TCRdb used MiXCR to reprocess the 5' RACE reads, holding one entry per CDR3 protein. The data show 700,000 to 950,000 distinct CDR3 sequences, approximately 39% seen once. The sequenced sample was blood. The receptors were gathered from a woman aged 55-75 years in good health.

This rearrangement joins TRBV7-2 to TRBJ2-3, with 9 positions matching TRBD2. Germline V gene lookup returns CDR1 SGHTA and CDR2 FQGNSA. The V gene end was trimmed by 10 bases and the J gene end by 5 bases; junction bases not matched to a gene: 10. The CDR3 runs to 14 residues. Written as DNA, the CDR3 is TGTGCCATCTCTACGGCGGGGGGGCAAGATACGCAGTATTTT. Encoded protein: CAISTAGGQDTQYF.

The genes are TRBV6-6 and TRBJ2-7; D uncertain. V lost 5 bases, J lost 1 base, and 6 bases lay in between. Germline V gene sequence: CDR1 MNHNY, CDR2 SVGAGI (reference sequence). CDR3 length: 12 amino acids. CDR3 nucleotide sequence: TGTGCCAGCAGTCCCCAATCCTACGAGCAGTACTTC. It translates to CASSPQSYEQYF.

The V call is TRBV5-1, the J call TRBJ1-5; 7 bases line up with TRBD1. This CDR3 is built from 14 residues. The V gene end was trimmed by 4 bases and the J gene end by 4 bases; junction bases not matched to a gene: 5. The germline V gene has CDR1 SGHRS and CDR2 YFSETQ. CDR3 sequence (DNA): TGCGCCAGCAGCGCCGGGACAGAAAATCAGCCCCAGCATTTT. Its translation is CASSAGTENQPQHF.

V is TRBV5-1 and J is TRBJ2-1; D may be TRBD1 (5 bases). This CDR3 contains 14 residues. Germline V gene data show CDR1 as SGHRS and CDR2 as YFSETQ. The V end lost 4 bases, the J end lost 10 bases, and 18 bases lay between the germline ends. The CDR3 DNA is TGCGCCAGCAGCGGCACAGGTATACCCTACGAGCAGTTCTTC. Its translation is CASSGTGIPYEQFF.

This rearrangement joins TRBV18 to TRBJ1-1, with D possibly being TRBD1 (6 bases). Germline CDR1 and CDR2: KGHSH and LQKENI. V lost 2 bases, J lost 0 bases, and 10 bases lay in between. CDR3 size: 15 residues. The CDR3 DNA reads TGTGCCAGCTCACCAATACAGGGAGTGAACACTGAAGCTTTCTTT. Protein: CASSPIQGVNTEAFF.

The CDR3 coding sequence is TGTGCCAGCAGGCGCTCCGGGACTAGGTGCTACAATGAGCAGTTCTTC. Protein sequence: CASRRSGTRCYNEQFF. J is TRBJ2-1 and V is TRBV6-2 or TRBV6-3; TRBD2 matches 8 bases. The CDR3 consists of 16 residues. Germline assignment: CDR1 MNHEY and CDR2 SVGEGT. V shed 6 bases and J 3 bases; nucleotides not matched to a gene: 10.

The sample holds one count of this clonotype. This chain links TRBV6-6 with TRBJ2-1; D remains ambiguous. This CDR3 contains 15 residues. V dropped 10 bases and J dropped 0 bases, with 16 bases sitting between them. Germline CDR1 is MNHNY and CDR2 is SVGAGI (reference sequence). CDR3 in amino acids: CATLDGWSSYNEQFF. Written as DNA, the CDR3 is TGTGCCACCCTTGATGGGTGGAGCTCCTACAATGAGCAGTTCTTC.

In its sample, this clonotype was seen a few times. The chain is built from TRBV7-2 and TRBJ2-7; TRBD1 might be the D (6 bases). The V and J ends lost 2 bases and 3 bases respectively, with 14 bases between them. Looked up from germline, CDR1 is SGHTA and CDR2 is FQGNSA. The CDR3 spans 15 residues. The DNA of the CDR3 is TGTGCCAGCAGCTTAACTACAGGGCCGAACTACGAGCAGTACTTC. It encodes CASSLTTGPNYEQYF.

The rearrangement joins TRBV18 to TRBJ2-1; D not resolved. The ends were cut back, 3 bases at V and 9 bases at J, with 9 bases in the middle. This CDR3 spans 12 amino acids. Germline CDR1 KGHSH, CDR2 LQKENI. The CDR3 reads CASSPTVSEQFF. As DNA, the CDR3 is TGTGCCAGCTCACCCACCGTAAGTGAGCAGTTCTTC.

The genes are TRBV7-2 and TRBJ1-2; D gene unclear. Germline V gene data show CDR1 as SGHTA and CDR2 as FQGNSA. Trimming shortened V by 6 bases and J by 3 bases, and 11 bases separated the two germline ends. The CDR3 contains 13 residues. The CDR3 DNA reads as TGTGCCAGCAGGGCGGTTGGCGACTATGGCTACACCTTC. Its protein is CASRAVGDYGYTF.

The chain has TRBV20-1 and TRBJ2-3, with TRBD2 matching over 9 bases. The CDR3 spans 15 residues. The germline CDR1 and CDR2 sequences are DFQATT and SNEGSKA (reference sequence). With 5 bases clipped from V and 7 bases from J, the junction kept 13 bases outside the gene matches. The CDR3 bases are TGCAGTGCTCAAAAAGGCGGGGGGGCCGATTATACGCAGTATTTT. Amino acids: CSAQKGGGADYTQYF.

The sample holds a few counts of this clonotype. The V call is TRBV29-1, the J call TRBJ1-4; D remains unclear. Trimming shortened V by 7 bases and J by 5 bases, and 14 bases separated the two germline ends. The CDR3 loop spans 13 amino acids. Germline assignment: CDR1 SQVTM and CDR2 ANQGSEA. The chain's CDR3 is CSARMAGNEKLFF. In nucleotides, the CDR3 is TGCAGCGCTAGGATGGCGGGAAATGAAAAACTGTTTTTT.

This chain uses TRBV13 with TRBJ2-1, with D perhaps TRBD2 (6 bases). CDR1 is PRHDT and CDR2 is FYEKMQ in the germline V gene (reference sequence). The CDR3 totals 13 residues. The V end lost 7 bases, the J end lost 4 bases, and 11 bases lay between the germline ends. This CDR3 is CASNVGGYNEQFF. DNA for the CDR3: TGTGCCAGCAATGTGGGGGGATACAATGAGCAGTTCTTC.

V and J are TRBV7-9 and TRBJ1-1; D call uncertain. V was pared by 2 bases and J by 4 bases, with 20 bases between. The CDR3 length is 17 residues. Germline V lookup: CDR1 SEHNR, CDR2 FQNEAQ (reference sequence). CDR3 DNA: TGTGCCAGCAGCTTAAGCGGGTCTTTGGCAGGTGCCACTGAAGCTTTCTTT. As protein: CASSLSGSLAGATEAFF.

This clonotype was picked up many times. The rearrangement joins TRBV7-2 to TRBJ2-5; 7 bases are a match to TRBD1. V lost 5 bases, J lost 7 bases, and 10 bases stayed unmatched. CDR3 size: 14 residues. CDR1 is SGHTA and CDR2 is FQGNSA in the germline V gene. Written as DNA, the CDR3 is TGTGCCAGCAGCGACAGGACAGGATCGGGGACCCAGTACTTC. Encoded protein: CASSDRTGSGTQYF.

This chain links TRBV3-1 with TRBJ2-5, with D possibly TRBD2 on 5 matching bases. The last part of the DNA fits TRBJ2-7 better; the J call may be wrong. The V gene's germline CDR1 is LGHDT and CDR2 YNNKEL (reference sequence). The CDR3 consists of 15 residues. DNA of the CDR3: TGTGCCAGCAGCCAACGGGTTGAGGGAGTTTACGAGCAGTACTTC. This codes for CASSQRVEGVYEQYF.

V gene TRBV9 combines with J gene TRBJ2-3; TRBD2 aligns across 10 bases. Trimming cost V 3 bases and J 5 bases; bases outside gene matches: 6. In germline, CDR1 is SGDLS, CDR2 YYNGEE. This CDR3 has 15 residues. In DNA form, the CDR3 reads TGTGCCAGCAGCGGAGCGGGGGGGCTGGTAGATACGCAGTATTTT. The encoded protein is CASSGAGGLVDTQYF.

Details on this clonotype: The junction departs from the called germline gene at one end, perhaps through a read error. The chain joins TRBV6-2 or TRBV6-3 to TRBJ2-7; 7 bases line up with TRBD2. The CDR3 runs to 15 residues. Germline loops: CDR1 MNHEY, CDR2 SVGEGT. CDR3 loop: CASWSGRAGLEEQDF. The CDR3 region has the DNA TGTGCCAGCTGGTCCGGTCGAGCGGGACTGGAAGAGCAGGACTTC.

The chain links TRBV20-1 to TRBJ1-2; no firm D call. Per the germline V gene, CDR1 is DFQATT and CDR2 is SNEGSKA (reference sequence). The V gene lost 0 bases and the J gene lost 1 base, with 6 bases spanning the gap. The CDR3 contains 13 residues. The chain's CDR3 is CSARDPYNYGYTF. The CDR3, as DNA: TGCAGTGCTAGAGATCCATATAACTATGGCTACACCTTC.

The chain employs TRBV28 and TRBJ2-5; the match to TRBD2 covers 12 bases. This CDR3 is built from 15 residues. The trim removed 3 bases at V and 3 bases at J, leaving 2 bases unmatched. In germline, CDR1 is MDHEN, CDR2 SYDVKM. The DNA of the CDR3 is TGTGCCAGCAGTTTGGCTAGCGGGAGGGAAGAGACCCAGTACTTC. It yields the protein CASSLASGREETQYF.